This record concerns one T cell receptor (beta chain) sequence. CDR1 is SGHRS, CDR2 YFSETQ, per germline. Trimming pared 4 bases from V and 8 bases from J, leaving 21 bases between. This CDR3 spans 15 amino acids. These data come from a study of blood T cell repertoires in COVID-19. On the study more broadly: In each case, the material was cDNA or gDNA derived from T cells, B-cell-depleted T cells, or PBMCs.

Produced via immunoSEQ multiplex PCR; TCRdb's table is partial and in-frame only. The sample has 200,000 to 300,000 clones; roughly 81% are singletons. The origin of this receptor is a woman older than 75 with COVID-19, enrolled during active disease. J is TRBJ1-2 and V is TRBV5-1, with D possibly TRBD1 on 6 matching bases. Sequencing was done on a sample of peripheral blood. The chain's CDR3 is CASSAQESGVGGYTF. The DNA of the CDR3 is TGCGCCAGCAGCGCACAGGAGTCAGGGGTTGGCGGCTACACCTTC.